The text below deals with one TCR beta chain. These data belong to a study of blood T cell repertoires in COVID-19. Study context: Samples representing acute and convalescent COVID-19 were sourced from the United States, Italy and Spain. Sample material is recorded as cDNA or gDNA derived from T cells, B-cell-depleted T cells, or PBMCs.

V lost 7 bases, J lost 9 bases, and 9 bases stayed unmatched. This CDR3 has 13 residues. The data were produced by immunoSEQ multiplex PCR, yet TCRdb's version contains in-frame clones alone and is incomplete. The table includes approximately 70,000 clones, approximately 90% detected once. V usage is TRBV12-3 or TRBV12-4 and J usage is TRBJ2-1; TRBD2 agrees at 7 bases. The TCR originated in a woman aged 18-29 years with acute or convalescent COVID-19. The sequencing input was peripheral blood. DNA of the CDR3: TGTGCCAGCACAGTCGGCGGGAGCGGTGAGCAGTTCTTC. Its translation is CASTVGGSGEQFF.